This T cell receptor (beta chain) was identified during a study of OX40 agonist ivuxolimab in advanced cancers. About the research overall: There were three patients with partial responses, one having hepatocellular carcinoma and two cutaneous melanoma. Study-level findings and limits: At doses 0.1 to 3.0 mg/kg, CD4+ and CD8+ clones expanded. The mean number of expanded clones was higher in CD8+ T cells than in CD4+.

Note on this clone: Its antigen is still unknown.

Sequencing used immunoSEQ multiplex PCR; TCRdb keeps in-frame clones, though not all of them. The sample includes 75,000 to 100,000 clones, about 91% seen only once; the top ten take 0.25% to 0.35%. Peripheral blood came from all dose cohorts at three timepoints. Sequencing was performed on CD4+ or CD8+ T cells sorted from blood, taken in a trial of the OX40 agonist ivuxolimab. The source of this sequence is an adult with an advanced solid tumor such as melanoma, head and neck, liver or kidney cancer.

CDR3 DNA sequence: TGCAGCGTCCTAAAGACGGGCTCGTCCTATGGCTACACCTTC. This gives the protein CSVLKTGSSYGYTF. The rearrangement joins TRBV29-1 to TRBJ1-2; the D is unclear. V was pared by 6 bases and J by 4 bases, with 18 bases between. The CDR3 has 14 residues. The germline CDR1 and CDR2 sequences are SQVTM and ANQGSEA.